This T cell receptor (beta chain) was found in a study of OX40 agonist ivuxolimab in advanced cancers. Broader study findings: Relatively little clonal expansion, among the lowest observed, appeared in partial responders at 0.1-3.0 mg/kg. It was not determined which antigens were specifically recognized by the peripheral T cells that had undergone clonal expansion. Clonal expansion from baseline to week 6 occurred in both CD4+ and CD8+ T cells.

To note about this clone: Its cognate antigen is unknown.

Generated by immunoSEQ multiplex PCR, the TCRdb table keeps only in-frame clones and is missing some. The table has about 25,000 clones, 75% to 85% seen once; the top ten hold about 30%. The CDR3 sequence is 18 residues long. CDR1 is SGHTS and CDR2 is YDEGEE in the germline V gene. Trimming took 2 bases from V and 5 from J, leaving 25 bases between them. The chain employs TRBV5-8 and TRBJ2-5; perhaps D is TRBD1 or TRBD2 (5 bases each). The sample in question was CD4+ or CD8+ T cells sorted from blood, obtained in a trial of the OX40 agonist ivuxolimab. This TCR was recovered from an adult with an advanced solid tumor such as melanoma, head and neck, liver or kidney cancer. The CDR3 protein is CASSLLGTGYEFPETQYF. The CDR3, as DNA: TGTGCCAGCAGCTTACTCGGGACGGGATACGAATTCCCGGAGACCCAGTACTTC.